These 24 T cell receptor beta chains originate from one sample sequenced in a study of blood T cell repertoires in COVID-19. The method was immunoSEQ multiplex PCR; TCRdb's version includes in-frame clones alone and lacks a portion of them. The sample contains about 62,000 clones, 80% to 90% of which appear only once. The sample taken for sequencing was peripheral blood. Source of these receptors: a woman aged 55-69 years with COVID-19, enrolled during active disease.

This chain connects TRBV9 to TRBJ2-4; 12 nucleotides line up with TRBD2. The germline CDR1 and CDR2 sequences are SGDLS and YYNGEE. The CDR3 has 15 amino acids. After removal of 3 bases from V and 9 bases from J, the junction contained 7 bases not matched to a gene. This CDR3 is CASSAQTSGRIIQYF. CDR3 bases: TGTGCCAGCAGCGCCCAGACTAGCGGGAGAATCATTCAGTACTTC.

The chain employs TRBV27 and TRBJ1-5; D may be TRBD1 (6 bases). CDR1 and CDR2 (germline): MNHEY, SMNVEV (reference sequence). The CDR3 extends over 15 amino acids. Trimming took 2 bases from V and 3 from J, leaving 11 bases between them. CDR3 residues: CASSLDRQPNQPQHF. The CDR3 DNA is TGTGCCAGCAGTTTAGACAGGCAACCCAATCAGCCCCAGCATTTT.

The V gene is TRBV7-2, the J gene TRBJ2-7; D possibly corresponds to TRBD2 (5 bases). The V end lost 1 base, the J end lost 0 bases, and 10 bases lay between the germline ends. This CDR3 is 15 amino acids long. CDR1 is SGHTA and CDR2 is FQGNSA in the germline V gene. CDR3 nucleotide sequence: TGTGCCAGCAGCTTAGAAGCGGTTGCCTCCTACGAGCAGTACTTC. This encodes CASSLEAVASYEQYF.

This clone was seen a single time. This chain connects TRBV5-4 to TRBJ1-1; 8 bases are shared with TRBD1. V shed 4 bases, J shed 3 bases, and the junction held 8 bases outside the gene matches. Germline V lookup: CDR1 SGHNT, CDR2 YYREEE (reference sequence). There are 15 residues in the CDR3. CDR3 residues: CASSPLTGVDTEAFF. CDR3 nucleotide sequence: TGTGCCAGCAGCCCTCTGACAGGGGTAGACACTGAAGCTTTCTTT. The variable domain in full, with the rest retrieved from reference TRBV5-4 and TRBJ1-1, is ETGVTQSPTHLIKTRGQQVTLRCSSQSGHNTVSWYQQALGQGPQFIFQYYREEENGRGNFPPRFSGLQFPNYSSELNVNALELDDSALYLCASSPLTGVDTEAFFGQGTRLTVV.

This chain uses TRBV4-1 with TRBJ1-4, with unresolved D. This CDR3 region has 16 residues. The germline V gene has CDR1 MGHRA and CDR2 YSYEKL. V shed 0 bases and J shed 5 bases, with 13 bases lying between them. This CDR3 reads CASSQDSEGRNEKLFF. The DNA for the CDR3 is TGCGCCAGCAGCCAAGATTCAGAGGGCCGAAATGAAAAACTGTTTTTT.

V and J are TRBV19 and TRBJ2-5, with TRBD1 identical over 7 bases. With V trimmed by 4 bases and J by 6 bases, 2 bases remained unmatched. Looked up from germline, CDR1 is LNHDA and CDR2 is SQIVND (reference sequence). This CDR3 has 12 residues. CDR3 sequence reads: CASSTQGKTQYF. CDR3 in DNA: TGTGCCAGTAGTACACAGGGGAAGACCCAGTACTTC.

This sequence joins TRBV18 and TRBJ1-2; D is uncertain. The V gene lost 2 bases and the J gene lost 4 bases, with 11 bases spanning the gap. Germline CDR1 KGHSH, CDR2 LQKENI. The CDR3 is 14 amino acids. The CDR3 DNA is TGTGCCAGCTCACCATCCCTGGACTCCTATGGCTACACCTTC. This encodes CASSPSLDSYGYTF.

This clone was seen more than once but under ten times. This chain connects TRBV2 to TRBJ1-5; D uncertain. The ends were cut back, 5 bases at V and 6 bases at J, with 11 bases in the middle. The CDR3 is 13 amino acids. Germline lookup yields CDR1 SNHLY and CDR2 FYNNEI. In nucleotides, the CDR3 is TGTGCCAGCAGTCCATGGGGAGGTCAGCCCCAGCATTTT. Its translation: CASSPWGGQPQHF.

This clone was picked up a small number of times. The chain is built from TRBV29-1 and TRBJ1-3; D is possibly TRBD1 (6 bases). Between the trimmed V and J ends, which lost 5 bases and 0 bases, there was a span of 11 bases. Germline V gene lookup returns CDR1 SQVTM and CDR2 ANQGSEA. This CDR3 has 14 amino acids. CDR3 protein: CSVSRTASGNTIYF. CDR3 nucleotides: TGCAGCGTTTCACGGACAGCCTCTGGAAACACCATATATTTT.

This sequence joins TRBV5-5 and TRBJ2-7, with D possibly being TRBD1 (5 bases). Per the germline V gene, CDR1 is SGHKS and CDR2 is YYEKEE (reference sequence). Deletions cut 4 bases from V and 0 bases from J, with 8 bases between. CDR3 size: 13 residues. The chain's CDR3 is CASSPGHSYEQYF. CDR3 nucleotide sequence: TGTGCCAGCAGCCCCGGACACTCCTACGAGCAGTACTTC.

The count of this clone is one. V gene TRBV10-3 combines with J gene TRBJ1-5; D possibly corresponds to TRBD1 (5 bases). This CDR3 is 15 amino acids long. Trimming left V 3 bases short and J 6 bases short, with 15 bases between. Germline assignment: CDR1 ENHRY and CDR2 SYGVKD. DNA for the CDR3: TGTGCCATCAGTGATAGAGGCAGGGCAGGTCAGCCCCAGCATTTT. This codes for CAISDRGRAGQPQHF.

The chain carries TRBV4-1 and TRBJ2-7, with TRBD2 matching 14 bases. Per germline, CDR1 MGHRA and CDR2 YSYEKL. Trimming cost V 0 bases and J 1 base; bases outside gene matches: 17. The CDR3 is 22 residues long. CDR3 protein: CASSQDREFGGLAGDRSYEQYF. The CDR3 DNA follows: TGCGCCAGCAGCCAAGACAGGGAGTTCGGGGGACTAGCGGGAGATAGGTCCTACGAGCAGTACTTC.

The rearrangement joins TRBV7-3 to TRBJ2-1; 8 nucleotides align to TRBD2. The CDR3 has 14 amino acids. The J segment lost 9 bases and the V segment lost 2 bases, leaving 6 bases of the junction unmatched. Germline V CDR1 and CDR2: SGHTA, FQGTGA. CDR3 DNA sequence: TGTGCCAGCAGCTTAGGAGCGGGAGTAAGTGAGCAGTTCTTC. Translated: CASSLGAGVSEQFF.

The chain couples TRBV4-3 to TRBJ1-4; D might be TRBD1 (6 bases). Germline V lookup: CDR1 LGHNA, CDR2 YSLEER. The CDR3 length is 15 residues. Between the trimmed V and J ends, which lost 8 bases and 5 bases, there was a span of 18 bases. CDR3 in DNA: TGCGCCAGCGGCCTAAGGACAGTGGGAAATGAAAAACTGTTTTTT. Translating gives CASGLRTVGNEKLFF.

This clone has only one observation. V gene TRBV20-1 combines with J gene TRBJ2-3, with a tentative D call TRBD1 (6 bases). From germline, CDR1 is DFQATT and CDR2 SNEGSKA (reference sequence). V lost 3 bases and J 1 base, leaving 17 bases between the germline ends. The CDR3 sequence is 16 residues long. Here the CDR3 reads CSASTTGTSGTDTQYF. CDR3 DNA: TGCAGTGCTAGTACGACCGGGACAAGCGGCACAGATACGCAGTATTTT.

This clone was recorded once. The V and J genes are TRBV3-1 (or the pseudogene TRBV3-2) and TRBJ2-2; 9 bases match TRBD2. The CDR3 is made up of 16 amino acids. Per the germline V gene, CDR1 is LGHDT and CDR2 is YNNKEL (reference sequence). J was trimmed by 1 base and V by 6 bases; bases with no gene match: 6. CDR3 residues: CASRPTSGENTGELFF. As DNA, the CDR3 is TGTGCCAGCAGACCGACTAGCGGAGAGAACACCGGGGAGCTGTTTTTT.

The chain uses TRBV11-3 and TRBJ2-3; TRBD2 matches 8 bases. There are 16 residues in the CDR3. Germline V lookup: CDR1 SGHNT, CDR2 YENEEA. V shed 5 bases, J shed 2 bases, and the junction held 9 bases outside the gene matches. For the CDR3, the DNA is TGTGCCAGCAGCCCCGGTACTAGCGGATACACAGATACGCAGTATTTT. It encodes CASSPGTSGYTDTQYF.

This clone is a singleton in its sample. The CDR3 here is CASSPRPFSTDTQYF. The CDR3 DNA reads TGTGCCAGCAGCCCTAGACCGTTCTCCACAGATACGCAGTATTTT. The V and J genes are TRBV7-2 and TRBJ2-3; D gene uncertain. The length of the CDR3 is 15 residues. V lost 5 bases, J lost 2 bases, and 14 bases lay in between. The germline CDR1 and CDR2 sequences are SGHTA and FQGNSA.

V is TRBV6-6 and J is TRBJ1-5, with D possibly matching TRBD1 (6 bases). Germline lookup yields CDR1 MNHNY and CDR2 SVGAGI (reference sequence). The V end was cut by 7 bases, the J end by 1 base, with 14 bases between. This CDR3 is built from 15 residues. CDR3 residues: CASKLGRGSNQPQHF. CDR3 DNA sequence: TGTGCCAGCAAACTGGGCAGGGGAAGCAATCAGCCCCAGCATTTT.

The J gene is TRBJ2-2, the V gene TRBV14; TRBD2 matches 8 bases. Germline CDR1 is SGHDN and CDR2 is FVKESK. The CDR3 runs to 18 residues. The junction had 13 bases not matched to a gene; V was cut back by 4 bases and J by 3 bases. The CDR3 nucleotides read TGTGCCAGCAGCCCCTGGGGTGGAGGGACTAGTCACACCGGGGAGCTGTTTTTT. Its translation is CASSPWGGGTSHTGELFF.

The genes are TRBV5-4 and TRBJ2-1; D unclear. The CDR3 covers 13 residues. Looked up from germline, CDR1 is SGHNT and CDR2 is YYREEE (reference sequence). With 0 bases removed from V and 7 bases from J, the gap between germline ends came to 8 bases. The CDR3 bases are TGTGCCAGCAGCTTGGCTTATATTAATGAGCAGTTCTTC. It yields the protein CASSLAYINEQFF. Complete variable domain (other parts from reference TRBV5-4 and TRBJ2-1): ETGVTQSPTHLIKTRGQQVTLRCSSQSGHNTVSWYQQALGQGPQFIFQYYREEENGRGNFPPRFSGLQFPNYSSELNVNALELDDSALYLCASSLAYINEQFFGPGTRLTVL.

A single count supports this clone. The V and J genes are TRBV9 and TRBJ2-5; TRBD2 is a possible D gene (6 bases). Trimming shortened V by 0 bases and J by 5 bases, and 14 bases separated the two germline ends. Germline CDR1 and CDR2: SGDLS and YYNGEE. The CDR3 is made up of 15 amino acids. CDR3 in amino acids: CASSVAGTSLETQYF. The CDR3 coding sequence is TGTGCCAGCAGCGTAGCCGGGACTTCCCTTGAGACCCAGTACTTC.

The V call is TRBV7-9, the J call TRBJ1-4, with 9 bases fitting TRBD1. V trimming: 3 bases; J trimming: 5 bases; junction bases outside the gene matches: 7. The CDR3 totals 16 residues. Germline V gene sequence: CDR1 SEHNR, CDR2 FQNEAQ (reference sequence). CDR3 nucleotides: TGTGCCAGCAGCTTGGGACAGGGACTGGGGAATGAAAAACTGTTTTTT. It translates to CASSLGQGLGNEKLFF.

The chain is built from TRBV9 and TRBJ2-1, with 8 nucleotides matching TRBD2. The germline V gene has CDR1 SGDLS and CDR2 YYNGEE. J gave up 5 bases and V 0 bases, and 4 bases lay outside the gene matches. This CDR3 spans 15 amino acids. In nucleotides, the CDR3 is TGTGCCAGCAGCGTAGTAGGACTAGCAAACAATGAGCAGTTCTTC. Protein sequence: CASSVVGLANNEQFF.